The 5 T cell receptor beta chains reported below all come from one sample, sequenced in a study of response to subunit inactivated influenza vaccine. MiXCR, run by TCRdb on the RT-PCR reads, gives a single entry per CDR3 protein. Of more than 200,000 distinct CDR3 sequences listed, 9% to 15% are singletons. The sequenced sample was non-naive T cells sorted from PBMCs, obtained around 15 days before vaccination. These TCRs come from a man in his forties or fifties who received an inactivated influenza vaccine.

V gene TRBV20-1 combines with J gene TRBJ1-2, with 9 bases aligning to TRBD1. CDR1 and CDR2 (germline): DFQATT, SNEGSKA (reference sequence). Trimming removed 4 bases from V and 4 bases from J; junction bases left unmatched: 4. There are 13 residues in the CDR3. DNA for the CDR3: TGCAGTGCTATGGACAGGGGCGGCTATGGCTACACCTTC. This gives the protein CSAMDRGGYGYTF.

This clonotype was seen a few times. The rearrangement links TRBV19 to TRBJ2-5; tentative D call: TRBD2 (5 bases). Trimming shortened V by 6 bases and J by 4 bases, and 15 bases separated the two germline ends. The CDR3 consists of 14 residues. Per germline, CDR1 LNHDA and CDR2 SQIVND (reference sequence). DNA for the CDR3: TGTGCCAGTAGGGAATCGGGGTTTTCAGAGACCCAGTACTTC. Its protein is CASRESGFSETQYF.

This clonotype was recorded at least ten times. The chain combines TRBV12-3 or TRBV12-4 with TRBJ2-1; 7 bases align to TRBD1. This CDR3 contains 13 residues. After removal of 6 bases from V and 9 bases from J, the junction contained 8 bases not matched to a gene. DNA of the CDR3: TGTGCCAGCAGACAGACAGGGTTAGTTGAGCAGTTCTTC. This encodes CASRQTGLVEQFF.

On this clonotype: This sequence may be a read error, since a much larger clone differs from it by one base. This CDR3 fails to terminate in the conserved phenylalanine or tryptophan, so it likely reflects a read error. The chain combines TRBV28 with TRBJ1-1; perhaps TRBD1 as D (5 bases). The CDR3 totals 13 residues. CDR1 and CDR2 (germline): MDHEN, SYDVKM. V was clipped by 3 bases and J by 4 bases, with 9 bases between them. The CDR3 DNA reads as TGTGCCAGCAGTTTGTTGGGGGGCACTGAAGCTTTCATT. It specifies CASSLLGGTEAFI.

This clonotype has only a few counts. The CDR3 is CASRRDNAAVKTQYF. For the CDR3, the DNA is TGTGCCAGCAGACGAGACAATGCGGCGGTAAAGACCCAGTACTTC. J is TRBJ2-5 and V is TRBV11-1; D is ambiguous. The V gene lost 6 bases and the J gene lost 6 bases, with 20 bases spanning the gap. Germline values: CDR1 SGHAT, CDR2 FQDESV (reference sequence). This CDR3 comprises 15 residues. Supplemented by reference TRBV11-1 and TRBJ2-5, the full variable domain reads EAEVAQSPRYKITEKSQAVAFWCDPISGHATLYWYRQILGQGPELLVQFQDESVVDDSQLPKDRFSAERLKGVDSTLKIQPAELGDSAMYLCASRRDNAAVKTQYFGPGTRLLVL.